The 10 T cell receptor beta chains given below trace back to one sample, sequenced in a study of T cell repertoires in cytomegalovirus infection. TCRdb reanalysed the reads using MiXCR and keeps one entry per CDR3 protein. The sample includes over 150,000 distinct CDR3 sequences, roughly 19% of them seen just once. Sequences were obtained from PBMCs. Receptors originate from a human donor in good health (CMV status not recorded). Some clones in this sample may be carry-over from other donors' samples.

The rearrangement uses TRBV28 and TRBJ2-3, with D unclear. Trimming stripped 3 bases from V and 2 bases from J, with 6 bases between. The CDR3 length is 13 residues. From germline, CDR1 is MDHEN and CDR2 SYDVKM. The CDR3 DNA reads TGTGCCAGCAGTTTTCTTGCCACAGATACGCAGTATTTT. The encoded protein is CASSFLATDTQYF.

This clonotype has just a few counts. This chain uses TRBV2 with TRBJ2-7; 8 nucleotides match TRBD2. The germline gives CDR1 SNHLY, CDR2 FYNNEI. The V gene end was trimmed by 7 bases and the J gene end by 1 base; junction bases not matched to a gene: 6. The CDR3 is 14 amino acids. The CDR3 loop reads CASKPSGSSYEQYF. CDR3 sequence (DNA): TGTGCCAGCAAGCCTAGCGGGTCTTCCTACGAGCAGTACTTC. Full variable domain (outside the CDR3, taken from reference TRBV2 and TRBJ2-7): EPEVTQTPSHQVTQMGQEVILRCVPISNHLYFYWYRQILGQKVEFLVSFYNNEISEKSEIFDDQFSVERPDGSNFTLKIRSTKLEDSAMYFCASKPSGSSYEQYFGPGTRLTVT.

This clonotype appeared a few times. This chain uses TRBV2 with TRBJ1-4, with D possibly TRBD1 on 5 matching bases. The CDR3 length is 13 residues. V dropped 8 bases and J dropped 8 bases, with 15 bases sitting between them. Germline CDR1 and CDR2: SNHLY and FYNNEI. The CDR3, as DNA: TGTGCCAGCTTGAGATTGGAGGGGGAAAAACTGTTTTTT. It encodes CASLRLEGEKLFF.

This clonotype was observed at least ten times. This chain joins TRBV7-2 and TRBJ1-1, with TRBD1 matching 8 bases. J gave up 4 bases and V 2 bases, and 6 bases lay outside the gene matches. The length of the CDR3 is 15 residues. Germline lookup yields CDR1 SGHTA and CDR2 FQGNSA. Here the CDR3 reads CASSLSRGRSTEAFF. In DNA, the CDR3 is TGTGCCAGCAGCTTAAGCAGGGGGCGGAGCACTGAAGCTTTCTTT.

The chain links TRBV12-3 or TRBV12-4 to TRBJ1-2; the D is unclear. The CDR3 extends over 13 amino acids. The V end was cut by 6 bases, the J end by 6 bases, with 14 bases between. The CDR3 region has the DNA TGTGCCAGCAGAAGGTCCCGCCCCCATGGCTACACCTTC. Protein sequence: CASRRSRPHGYTF.

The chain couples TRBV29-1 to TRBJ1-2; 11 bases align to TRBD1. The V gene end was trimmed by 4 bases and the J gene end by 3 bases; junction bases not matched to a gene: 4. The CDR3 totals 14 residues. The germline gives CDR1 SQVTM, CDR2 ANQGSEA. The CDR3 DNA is TGCAGCGTTGCCCGGACAGGGGGCTACTATGGCTACACCTTC. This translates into CSVARTGGYYGYTF.

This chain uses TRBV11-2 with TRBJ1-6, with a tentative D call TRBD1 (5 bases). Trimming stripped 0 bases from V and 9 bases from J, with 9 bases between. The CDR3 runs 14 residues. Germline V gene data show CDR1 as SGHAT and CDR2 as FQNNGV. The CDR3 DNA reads TGTGCCAGCAGCTTAGATCCGGGGGGTTCACCCCTCCACTTT. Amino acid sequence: CASSLDPGGSPLHF.

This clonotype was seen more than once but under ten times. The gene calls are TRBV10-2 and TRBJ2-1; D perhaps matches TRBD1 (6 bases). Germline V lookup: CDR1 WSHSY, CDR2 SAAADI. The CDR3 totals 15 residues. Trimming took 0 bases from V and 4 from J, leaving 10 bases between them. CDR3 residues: CASSESEGVYNEQFF. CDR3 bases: TGCGCCAGCAGTGAGTCAGAGGGGGTATACAATGAGCAGTTCTTC.

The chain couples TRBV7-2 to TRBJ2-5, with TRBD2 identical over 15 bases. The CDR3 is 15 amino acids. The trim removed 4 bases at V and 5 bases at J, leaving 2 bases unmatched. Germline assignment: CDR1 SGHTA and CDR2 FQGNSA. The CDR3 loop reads CASSSGTSGRETQYF. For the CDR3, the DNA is TGTGCCAGCAGCTCCGGGACTAGCGGGAGGGAGACCCAGTACTTC.

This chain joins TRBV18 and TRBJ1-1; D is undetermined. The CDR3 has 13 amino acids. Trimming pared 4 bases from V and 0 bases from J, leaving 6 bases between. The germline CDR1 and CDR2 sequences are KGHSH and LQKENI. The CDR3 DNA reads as TGTGCCAGCTCACGAGAAGTGAACACTGAAGCTTTCTTT. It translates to CASSREVNTEAFF. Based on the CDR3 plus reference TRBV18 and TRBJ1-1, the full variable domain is NAGVMQNPRHLVRRRGQEARLRCSPMKGHSHVYWYRQLPEEGLKFMVYLQKENIIDESGMPKERFSAEFPKEGPSILRIQQVVRGDSAAYFCASSREVNTEAFFGQGTRLTVV.